This T cell receptor (beta chain) was identified in a study of T cells in Graves' hyperthyroidism and ophthalmopathy. For the study at large: Blood was drawn when the patient was first diagnosed and still untreated. Whole-study results and caveats: Separation of ophthalmopathy from stable hyperthyroidism was achieved by a 13 V-J model. In blood, most of the thyroid clonotypes expanded above 0.001 were also present.

This clonotype was seen many times. Antigen unknown. The CDR3 regions of TCR beta were amplified from RNA transcripts. Primed by the HTBI set, a first-round RT-PCR was run on the TCR CDR3. A single record per CDR3 protein comes from TCRdb applying MiXCR to the multiplex PCR reads. This table has about 560,000 distinct CDR3 sequences, around 15% appearing once. Specimen: blood. The TCR sequence derives from a woman aged 18-35 years with Graves' hyperthyroidism.

CDR3 protein: CASSAFRGDTQYF. For the CDR3, the DNA is TGTGCCAGCAGTGCTTTTCGGGGGGATACGCAGTATTTT. The J gene is TRBJ2-3, the V gene TRBV27; D is perhaps TRBD2 (6 bases). Trimming cost V 5 bases and J 6 bases, with 12 bases left between them. Germline assignment: CDR1 MNHEY and CDR2 SMNVEV (reference sequence). This CDR3 region has 13 residues.